This T cell receptor (beta chain) was observed in a study of cytotoxic CD8 clonotypes in ibrutinib-treated CLL. Study context: Partial response was seen in about 25 patients and complete response in 2; after median approximately 68 months, about 14 stayed remitted, about 12 progressed. Mean per-sample yields comprised around 230,000 productive templates and around 92,000 productive rearrangements.

Target depth was 1 in 200,000 to 1 in 1 million T cells, about 10x per clonotype. TCRdb's copy holds only in-frame clones and misses some; the assay was immunoSEQ multiplex PCR. The sample shows some 150,000 clones, 79% of them seen only once. Study outcomes and limitations: Clonality went higher at ibrutinib response and then dropped back toward baseline at progression.

This clone appeared a single time. Antigen: not known. Sequences were derived from PBMCs, sampled after 12 months of ibrutinib treatment. This clonotype was sampled from a human donor with chronic lymphocytic leukemia.

This chain's CDR3 is CAIRGDGAVNTEAFF. CDR3 nucleotides: TGTGCCATCAGGGGTGACGGGGCGGTGAACACTGAAGCTTTCTTT. The chain links TRBV10-3 to TRBJ1-1; weak D call: TRBD1 (5 bases). This CDR3 contains 15 residues. The V and J ends lost 6 bases and 0 bases respectively, with 14 bases between them. The germline V gene has CDR1 ENHRY and CDR2 SYGVKD.